The sequence of this TCR beta chain was determined in a study of blood T cell repertoires in COVID-19. The CDR3 covers 14 residues. CDR1 is SGHKS, CDR2 YYEKEE, per germline (reference sequence). Losses at the gene ends were 0 bases for V and 1 base for J; bases not matched to a gene: 1. Here immunoSEQ multiplex PCR was the method, and the copy in TCRdb shows in-frame clones only, minus some. The sample holds a few hundred thousand clones, 70% to 90% seen once. The rearrangement joins TRBV5-5 to TRBJ2-7, with 7 positions matching TRBD1. The sequence was obtained from a woman aged 25-40 years who had recovered from COVID-19. Source material: PBMCs or T cells enriched from blood (not recorded which). The CDR3 protein is CASSLGDRSYEQYF. The DNA of the CDR3 is TGTGCCAGCAGCTTGGGGGACAGATCCTACGAGCAGTACTTC.